These T cell receptor beta chains were read from a single sample in a study of blood T cell repertoires in COVID-19. Here immunoSEQ multiplex PCR was the method, and the copy in TCRdb shows in-frame clones only, minus some. The sample carries about 220,000 clones, around 87% recorded once. Material for sequencing was PBMCs or T cells enriched from blood (not recorded which). These receptors originate from a woman in her late teens or twenties in a cohort exposed to, infected with or recovered from COVID-19 (not recorded which). CDR3s include the opening cysteine and the closing phenylalanine or tryptophan. D genes are given only for firm matches. Clone size appears in some rows only: once, few, many, or a class for an expanded clone.

D gene: TRBD1
clone size: -
V gene: TRBV6-1
J gene: TRBJ1-6
CDR3 DNA: TGTGCCAGCAGTGCGAGGGACAGGGCCTATAATTCACCCCTCCACTTT
CDR3 protein: CASSARDRAYNSPLHF

D gene: TRBD2
clone size: -
V gene: TRBV3-1/TRBV3-2
J gene: TRBJ2-1
CDR3 DNA: TGTGCCAGCAGCCAAGTTGGCGGGCTAGCGGGAGGTGTTTACAATGAGCAGTTCTTC
CDR3 protein: CASSQVGGLAGGVYNEQFF

D gene: -
clone size: -
V gene: TRBV5-1
J gene: TRBJ1-4
CDR3 DNA: TGCGCCAGCAAAAATCCCCAGGTTGGTGGTGAAAAACTGTTTTTT
CDR3 protein: CASKNPQVGGEKLFF

D gene: -
clone size: -
V gene: TRBV7-3
J gene: TRBJ2-3
CDR3 DNA: TGTGCCAGCAGCTTAGGGACTCAGACAGGGACTGGCACAGATACGCAGTATTTT
CDR3 protein: CASSLGTQTGTGTDTQYF

D gene: -
clone size: -
V gene: TRBV3-1/TRBV3-2
J gene: TRBJ2-7
CDR3 DNA: TGTGCCAGCAGCTTTAGGGGAGGGGGTCTTGGTGAGCAGTACTTC
CDR3 protein: CASSFRGGGLGEQYF

D gene: -
clone size: -
V gene: TRBV28
J gene: TRBJ1-2
CDR3 DNA: TGTGCCAGCAGTGCCCCCCCGAGGGCCACTAGGTATGGCTACACCTTC
CDR3 protein: CASSAPPRATRYGYTF

D gene: -
clone size: -
V gene: TRBV12-5
J gene: TRBJ1-1
CDR3 DNA: TGTGCTAGTGGTTTGGTGGAGGGCGGGAACCCGAACACTGAAGCTTTCTTT
CDR3 protein: CASGLVEGGNPNTEAFF

D gene: TRBD1
clone size: -
V gene: TRBV4-1
J gene: TRBJ2-7
CDR3 DNA: TGCGCCAGCAGCCAAGGGGCTGGGACAGGGCATCTCGAGCAGTACTTC
CDR3 protein: CASSQGAGTGHLEQYF

D gene: TRBD2
clone size: -
V gene: TRBV29-1
J gene: TRBJ2-5
CDR3 DNA: TGCAGCGTTGGGGGAGGACTAGCGGGACCGTGGGAGACCCAGTACTTC
CDR3 protein: CSVGGGLAGPWETQYF

D gene: -
clone size: -
V gene: TRBV7-9
J gene: TRBJ2-2
CDR3 DNA: TGTGCCAGCAGCCATGCGATCGAGGTCCTCACCGGGGAGCTGTTTTTT
CDR3 protein: CASSHAIEVLTGELFF

D gene: -
clone size: -
V gene: TRBV7-3
J gene: TRBJ1-1
CDR3 DNA: TGTGCCAGCAGTGAAAACCGGGACACCACTGAAGCTTTCTTT
CDR3 protein: CASSENRDTTEAFF

D gene: TRBD1
clone size: -
V gene: TRBV30
J gene: TRBJ1-1
CDR3 DNA: TGTGCCTGGAGGGGACTCTACTCGTACAGGGGGAACACTGAAGCTTTCTTT
CDR3 protein: CAWRGLYSYRGNTEAFF

D gene: TRBD1
clone size: -
V gene: TRBV3-1/TRBV3-2
J gene: TRBJ1-2
CDR3 DNA: TGTGCCAGCAGCCACGAGACAGGGGGGTATGGCTACACCTTC
CDR3 protein: CASSHETGGYGYTF

D gene: -
clone size: -
V gene: TRBV20-1
J gene: TRBJ2-3
CDR3 DNA: TGCAGTGCTGAGTCTGCGGGGACGCAGTATTTT
CDR3 protein: CSAESAGTQYF

D gene: -
clone size: -
V gene: TRBV6-5
J gene: TRBJ1-3
CDR3 DNA: TGTGCCAGCAGTACTATCCACAGGGAAAGAAACACCATATATTTT
CDR3 protein: CASSTIHRERNTIYF

D gene: TRBD1
clone size: -
V gene: TRBV7-9
J gene: TRBJ1-2
CDR3 DNA: TGTGCCAGCAGCCCGGGGACAGCGCAGGCCTATGGCTACACCTTC
CDR3 protein: CASSPGTAQAYGYTF

D gene: -
clone size: -
V gene: TRBV13
J gene: TRBJ2-1
CDR3 DNA: TGTGCCAGCAGCCATCTAGCGACCATCTACAATGAGCAGTTCTTC
CDR3 protein: CASSHLATIYNEQFF

D gene: -
clone size: few
V gene: TRBV5-1
J gene: TRBJ1-6
CDR3 DNA: TGCGCCAGCAGCTTGGAAGTGGGGAGCAATTCACCCCTCCACTTT
CDR3 protein: CASSLEVGSNSPLHF

D gene: -
clone size: -
V gene: TRBV28
J gene: TRBJ2-7
CDR3 DNA: TGTGCCAGCAGTTTATTGGGCAGGGCTGGCTACGAGCAGTACTTC
CDR3 protein: CASSLLGRAGYEQYF

D gene: -
clone size: -
V gene: TRBV19
J gene: TRBJ1-2
CDR3 DNA: TGTGCCAGTAGTCCGACAGTTATTAACTATGGCTACACCTTC
CDR3 protein: CASSPTVINYGYTF

D gene: -
clone size: -
V gene: TRBV29-1
J gene: TRBJ1-1
CDR3 DNA: TGCAGCGTTGAGCAGGGAATCAGTGGTGAAGCTTTCTTT
CDR3 protein: CSVEQGISGEAFF

D gene: -
clone size: once
V gene: TRBV5-6
J gene: TRBJ2-7
CDR3 DNA: TGTGCCAGCAGCTTCTCGAGGGTCGGCGGTGAGCAGTACTTC
CDR3 protein: CASSFSRVGGEQYF

D gene: TRBD1
clone size: -
V gene: TRBV5-4
J gene: TRBJ1-6
CDR3 DNA: TGTGCCAGCAGCTTCGGACAGGCGATAAATTCACCCCTCCACTTT
CDR3 protein: CASSFGQAINSPLHF

D gene: -
clone size: -
V gene: TRBV7-2
J gene: TRBJ2-1
CDR3 DNA: TGTGCCAGCAGCTTAAACACGGGTCGGGAGCAGTTCTTC
CDR3 protein: CASSLNTGREQFF

D gene: TRBD1
clone size: -
V gene: TRBV12-3/TRBV12-4
J gene: TRBJ2-3
CDR3 DNA: TGTGCCAGCAGTCCAACAGGGGCAGATACGCAGTATTTT
CDR3 protein: CASSPTGADTQYF

D gene: TRBD1
clone size: -
V gene: TRBV9
J gene: TRBJ1-5
CDR3 DNA: TGTGCCAGCAGCACAGGGGCTAGCAATCAGCCCCAGCATTTT
CDR3 protein: CASSTGASNQPQHF

D gene: TRBD1
clone size: -
V gene: TRBV5-1
J gene: TRBJ1-3
CDR3 DNA: TGCGCCAGCAGCTTGGCCCAGGGGGAAGGAAACACCATATATTTT
CDR3 protein: CASSLAQGEGNTIYF

D gene: -
clone size: -
V gene: TRBV9
J gene: TRBJ2-1
CDR3 DNA: TGTGCCAGCAGCGTAAGTAGCGAGGGTGAGCAGTTCTTC
CDR3 protein: CASSVSSEGEQFF

D gene: TRBD1
clone size: -
V gene: TRBV19
J gene: TRBJ2-7
CDR3 DNA: TGTGCCAGTAGTAGATCACCGGGACAGGCCGTCTACGAGCAGTACTTC
CDR3 protein: CASSRSPGQAVYEQYF

D gene: TRBD2
clone size: -
V gene: TRBV4-2
J gene: TRBJ2-7
CDR3 DNA: TGTGCCAGCAGCCAAGAACGTGGACTAGCGGGGGGGACCTCCTACGAGCAGTACTTC
CDR3 protein: CASSQERGLAGGTSYEQYF

D gene: -
clone size: once
V gene: TRBV10-3
J gene: TRBJ2-1
CDR3 DNA: TGTGCCATCAGCGGGAACCCATACAATGAGCAGTTCTTC
CDR3 protein: CAISGNPYNEQFF

D gene: -
clone size: once
V gene: TRBV2
J gene: TRBJ2-5
CDR3 DNA: TGTGCCAGCATGGAGGTAAAACTCCAAGAGACCCAGTACTTC
CDR3 protein: CASMEVKLQETQYF

D gene: -
clone size: -
V gene: TRBV18
J gene: TRBJ1-1
CDR3 DNA: TGTGCCAGCTCCCAGGGCTTTAAGGCTGAAGCTTTCTTT
CDR3 protein: CASSQGFKAEAFF

D gene: -
clone size: -
V gene: TRBV5-1
J gene: TRBJ2-1
CDR3 DNA: TGCGCCAGCAAGCTATACAGCAGCTCCTACAATGAGCAGTTCTTC
CDR3 protein: CASKLYSSSYNEQFF

D gene: TRBD1
clone size: -
V gene: TRBV6-5
J gene: TRBJ1-1
CDR3 DNA: TGTGCCAGCAGGTTTGGACAGGGTGAAGCTTTCTTT
CDR3 protein: CASRFGQGEAFF

D gene: TRBD1
clone size: -
V gene: TRBV29-1
J gene: TRBJ2-7
CDR3 DNA: TGCAGCGTGGGTCCCGGGACAGGGGAGCAGTACTTC
CDR3 protein: CSVGPGTGEQYF

D gene: TRBD1
clone size: -
V gene: TRBV19
J gene: TRBJ2-7
CDR3 DNA: TGTGCCAGTAGTGCCGGACAGGGGGTCTACGAGCAGTACTTC
CDR3 protein: CASSAGQGVYEQYF

D gene: -
clone size: -
V gene: TRBV29-1
J gene: TRBJ2-1
CDR3 DNA: TGCAGCGGGATGAAGTGGGAGGGGGATGAGCAGTTCTTC
CDR3 protein: CSGMKWEGDEQFF

D gene: TRBD1
clone size: -
V gene: TRBV29-1
J gene: TRBJ1-5
CDR3 DNA: TGCAGCGTTGTGGACACCGGGACAGGGGGTGATCAGCCCCAGCATTTT
CDR3 protein: CSVVDTGTGGDQPQHF

D gene: -
clone size: -
V gene: TRBV2
J gene: TRBJ1-1
CDR3 DNA: TGTGCCAGCAGGTCGACAGGTGAAGCTTTCTTT
CDR3 protein: CASRSTGEAFF

D gene: -
clone size: many
V gene: TRBV18
J gene: TRBJ2-2
CDR3 DNA: TGTGCCAGCTCACCACAGGGGGCCGGGGAGCTGTTTTTT
CDR3 protein: CASSPQGAGELFF

D gene: -
clone size: -
V gene: TRBV15
J gene: TRBJ1-6
CDR3 DNA: TGTGCCACCAGCAGAGATCAGGTCAGGGGCAGTTCACCCCTCCACTTT
CDR3 protein: CATSRDQVRGSSPLHF

D gene: -
clone size: -
V gene: TRBV5-1
J gene: TRBJ2-5
CDR3 DNA: TGCGCCAGCAGCTTGACAGCTACTCAAGAGACCCAGTACTTC
CDR3 protein: CASSLTATQETQYF

D gene: -
clone size: -
V gene: TRBV2
J gene: TRBJ2-1
CDR3 DNA: TGTGCCAGCAGTGAACCGCCTCTAGCGTCCGCAGGCAATGAGCAGTTCTTC
CDR3 protein: CASSEPPLASAGNEQFF

D gene: -
clone size: -
V gene: TRBV11-2
J gene: TRBJ2-7
CDR3 DNA: TGTGCCAGCAGCGTCGACAGCGTCGCCTACGAGCAGTACTTC
CDR3 protein: CASSVDSVAYEQYF

D gene: TRBD1
clone size: -
V gene: TRBV28
J gene: TRBJ1-3
CDR3 DNA: TGTGCCAGCAGTTTCCTCGGGGACAGAGGTGGAAACACCATATATTTT
CDR3 protein: CASSFLGDRGGNTIYF

D gene: -
clone size: -
V gene: TRBV7-6
J gene: TRBJ2-7
CDR3 DNA: TGTGCCAGCAGCCCGGACAGTACCTACGAGCAGTACTTC
CDR3 protein: CASSPDSTYEQYF

D gene: TRBD2
clone size: once
V gene: TRBV9
J gene: TRBJ2-3
CDR3 DNA: TGTGCCAGCAGCGCTAGCGGGGGGAGCACAGATACGCAGTATTTT
CDR3 protein: CASSASGGSTDTQYF

D gene: TRBD1
clone size: -
V gene: TRBV12-3/TRBV12-4
J gene: TRBJ1-5
CDR3 DNA: TGTGCCAGCACCGGACAGGGAAAACAGCCCCAGCATTTT
CDR3 protein: CASTGQGKQPQHF

D gene: -
clone size: once
V gene: TRBV27
J gene: TRBJ2-3
CDR3 DNA: TGTGCCAGCAGTTTCCCAGGGTTAGATACGCAGTATTTT
CDR3 protein: CASSFPGLDTQYF

D gene: TRBD1
clone size: once
V gene: TRBV28
J gene: TRBJ2-3
CDR3 DNA: TGTGCCAGCAGAACGGGACAGGGCTACACAGATACGCAGTATTTT
CDR3 protein: CASRTGQGYTDTQYF

D gene: -
clone size: once
V gene: TRBV9
J gene: TRBJ1-3
CDR3 DNA: TGTGCCAGCAGCGTCGAAGGGGACATTGGAAACACCATATATTTT
CDR3 protein: CASSVEGDIGNTIYF

D gene: TRBD1
clone size: once
V gene: TRBV3-1/TRBV3-2
J gene: TRBJ1-1
CDR3 DNA: TGTGCCAGCAGCCACCCAATGGGACAGGGGACGAACACTGAAGCTTTCTTT
CDR3 protein: CASSHPMGQGTNTEAFF

D gene: -
clone size: -
V gene: TRBV27
J gene: TRBJ2-2
CDR3 DNA: TGTGCCAGCAGTTGGCCGACCGGGGAGCTGTTTTTT
CDR3 protein: CASSWPTGELFF

D gene: -
clone size: once
V gene: TRBV7-9
J gene: TRBJ2-7
CDR3 DNA: TGTGCCAGCAGCTTAGCGAGAGAGCAGTACTTC
CDR3 protein: CASSLAREQYF

D gene: -
clone size: -
V gene: TRBV27
J gene: TRBJ2-5
CDR3 DNA: TGTGCCAGCAGTGGGTTGACTAAAGCGGGTTGGGGTGGGGAGACCCAGTACTTC
CDR3 protein: CASSGLTKAGWGGETQYF

D gene: TRBD2
clone size: -
V gene: TRBV2
J gene: TRBJ2-1
CDR3 DNA: TGTGCCAGCAGTGTGGGGGGGGGAACCTACAATGAGCAGTTCTTC
CDR3 protein: CASSVGGGTYNEQFF